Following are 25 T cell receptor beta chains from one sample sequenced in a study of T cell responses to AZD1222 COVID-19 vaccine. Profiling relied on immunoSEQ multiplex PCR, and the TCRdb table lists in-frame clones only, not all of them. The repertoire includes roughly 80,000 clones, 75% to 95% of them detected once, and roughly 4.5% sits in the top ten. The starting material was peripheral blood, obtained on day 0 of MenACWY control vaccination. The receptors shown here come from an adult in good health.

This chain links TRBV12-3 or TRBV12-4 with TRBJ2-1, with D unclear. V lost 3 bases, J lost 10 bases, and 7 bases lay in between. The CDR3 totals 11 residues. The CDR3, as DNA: TGTGCCAGCAGTTTTTCTAGGGAGCAGTTCTTC. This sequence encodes CASSFSREQFF.

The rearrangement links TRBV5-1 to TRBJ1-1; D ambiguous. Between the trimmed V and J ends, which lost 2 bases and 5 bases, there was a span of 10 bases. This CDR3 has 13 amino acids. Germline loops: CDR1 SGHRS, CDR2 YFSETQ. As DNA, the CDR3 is TGCGCCAGCAGCTTCACTGATGGGACTGAAGCTTTCTTT. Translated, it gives CASSFTDGTEAFF.

CDR3 bases: TGTGCCACCTCCGGGGCTGTGAGCTCCTACGAGCAGTACTTC. This gives the protein CATSGAVSSYEQYF. The chain couples TRBV10-3 to TRBJ2-7, with D perhaps TRBD1 or TRBD2 (5 bases each). This CDR3 comprises 14 residues. Trimming stripped 10 bases from V and 0 bases from J, with 16 bases between. The V gene's germline CDR1 is ENHRY and CDR2 SYGVKD.

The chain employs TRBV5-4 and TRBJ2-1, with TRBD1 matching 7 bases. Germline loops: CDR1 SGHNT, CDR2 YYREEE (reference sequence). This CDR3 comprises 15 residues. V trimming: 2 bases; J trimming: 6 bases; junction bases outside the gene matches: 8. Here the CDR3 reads CASSFQGDRINEQFF. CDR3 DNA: TGTGCCAGCAGCTTTCAGGGGGACCGGATCAATGAGCAGTTCTTC. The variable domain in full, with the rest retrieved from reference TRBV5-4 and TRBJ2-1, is ETGVTQSPTHLIKTRGQQVTLRCSSQSGHNTVSWYQQALGQGPQFIFQYYREEENGRGNFPPRFSGLQFPNYSSELNVNALELDDSALYLCASSFQGDRINEQFFGPGTRLTVL.

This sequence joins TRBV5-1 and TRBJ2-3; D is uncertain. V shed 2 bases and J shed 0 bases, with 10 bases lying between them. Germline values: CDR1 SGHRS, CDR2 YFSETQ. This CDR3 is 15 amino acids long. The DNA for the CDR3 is TGCGCCAGCAGCTTAAGTCACCCTAGCACAGATACGCAGTATTTT. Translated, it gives CASSLSHPSTDTQYF.

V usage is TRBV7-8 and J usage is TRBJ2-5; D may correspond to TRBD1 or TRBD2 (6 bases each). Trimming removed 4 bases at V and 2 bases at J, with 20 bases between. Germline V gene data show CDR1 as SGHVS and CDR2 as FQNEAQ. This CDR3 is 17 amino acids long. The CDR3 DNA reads TGTGCCAGCAGCTGGGGGCCTCATACGGGGGTGCAAGAGACCCAGTACTTC. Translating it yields CASSWGPHTGVQETQYF.

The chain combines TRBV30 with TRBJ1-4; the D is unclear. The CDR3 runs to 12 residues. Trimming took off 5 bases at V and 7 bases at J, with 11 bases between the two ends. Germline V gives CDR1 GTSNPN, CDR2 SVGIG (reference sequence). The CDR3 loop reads CAWSKGFEKLFF. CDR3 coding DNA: TGTGCCTGGTCCAAGGGTTTTGAAAAACTGTTTTTT.

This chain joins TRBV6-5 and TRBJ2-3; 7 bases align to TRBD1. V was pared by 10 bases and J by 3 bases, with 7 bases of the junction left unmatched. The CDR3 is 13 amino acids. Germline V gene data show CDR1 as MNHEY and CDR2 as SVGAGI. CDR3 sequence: CATGTVSTDTQYF. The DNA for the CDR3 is TGTGCCACCGGGACAGTCAGTACAGATACGCAGTATTTT.

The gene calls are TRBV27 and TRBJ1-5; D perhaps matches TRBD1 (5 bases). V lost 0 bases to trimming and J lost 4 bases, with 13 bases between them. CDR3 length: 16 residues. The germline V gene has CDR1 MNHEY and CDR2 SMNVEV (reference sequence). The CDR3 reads CASSLSPGTPNQPQHF. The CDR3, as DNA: TGTGCCAGCAGTTTATCTCCCGGGACCCCTAATCAGCCCCAGCATTTT.

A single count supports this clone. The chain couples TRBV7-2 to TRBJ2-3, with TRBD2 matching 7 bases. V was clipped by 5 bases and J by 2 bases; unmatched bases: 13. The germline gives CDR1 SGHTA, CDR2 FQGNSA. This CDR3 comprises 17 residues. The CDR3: CASSLRTGGLPTDTQYF. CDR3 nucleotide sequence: TGTGCCAGCAGCCTTCGGACGGGAGGCTTACCCACAGATACGCAGTATTTT.

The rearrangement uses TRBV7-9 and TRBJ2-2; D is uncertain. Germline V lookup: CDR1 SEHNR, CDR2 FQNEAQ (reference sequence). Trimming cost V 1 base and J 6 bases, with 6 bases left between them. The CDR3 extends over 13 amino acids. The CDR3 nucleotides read TGTGCCAGCAGCTTAGAAAGCGCCGGGGAGCTGTTTTTT. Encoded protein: CASSLESAGELFF.

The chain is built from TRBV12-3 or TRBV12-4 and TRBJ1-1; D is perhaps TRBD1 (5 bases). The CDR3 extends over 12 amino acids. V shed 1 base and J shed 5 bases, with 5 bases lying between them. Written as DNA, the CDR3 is TGTGCCAGCAGTTTAGACAGGACTGAAGCTTTCTTT. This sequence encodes CASSLDRTEAFF.

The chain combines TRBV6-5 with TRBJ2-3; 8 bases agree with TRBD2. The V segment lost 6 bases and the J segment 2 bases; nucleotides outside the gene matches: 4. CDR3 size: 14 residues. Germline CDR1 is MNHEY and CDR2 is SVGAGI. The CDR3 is CASRTSGLTDTQYF. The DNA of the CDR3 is TGTGCCAGCAGAACTAGCGGACTCACAGATACGCAGTATTTT.

The DNA of the CDR3 is TGTGCCAGCAGCTCTCCCCGGGGGAATCGCCCTTATGGCTACACCTTC. It encodes CASSSPRGNRPYGYTF. The rearrangement joins TRBV11-2 to TRBJ1-2; a possible D gene is TRBD1 (5 bases). The V end was cut by 4 bases, the J end by 5 bases, with 20 bases between. CDR3 length: 16 amino acids. CDR1 and CDR2 from the germline V gene are SGHAT and FQNNGV.

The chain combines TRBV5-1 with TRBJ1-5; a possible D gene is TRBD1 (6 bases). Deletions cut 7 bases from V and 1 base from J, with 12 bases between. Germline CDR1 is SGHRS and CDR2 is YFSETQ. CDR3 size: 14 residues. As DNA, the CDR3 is TGCGCCAGCTCAATAGGGGGGAGCAATCAGCCCCAGCATTTT. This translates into CASSIGGSNQPQHF.

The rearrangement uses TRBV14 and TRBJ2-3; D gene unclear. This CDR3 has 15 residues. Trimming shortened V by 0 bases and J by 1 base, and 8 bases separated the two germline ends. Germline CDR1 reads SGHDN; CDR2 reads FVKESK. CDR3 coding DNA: TGTGCCAGCAGCCAAGATGTTAGGGGCACAGATACGCAGTATTTT. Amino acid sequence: CASSQDVRGTDTQYF.

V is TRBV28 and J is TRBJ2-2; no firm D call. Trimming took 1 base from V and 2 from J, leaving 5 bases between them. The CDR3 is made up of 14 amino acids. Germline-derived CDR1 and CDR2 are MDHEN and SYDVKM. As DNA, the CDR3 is TGTGCCAGCAGTTTATACGGAAACACCGGGGAGCTGTTTTTT. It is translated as CASSLYGNTGELFF.

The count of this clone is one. The CDR3 bases are TGTGCCAGCAGAGAACGAAGGACAGGGCCAATTCCTTCACCCCTCCACTTT. Its translation is CASRERRTGPIPSPLHF. The V gene is TRBV2, the J gene TRBJ1-6; 8 bases line up with TRBD1. Germline loops: CDR1 SNHLY, CDR2 FYNNEI. V shed 6 bases, J shed 9 bases, and the junction held 16 bases outside the gene matches. The CDR3 consists of 17 residues. Supplemented by reference TRBV2 and TRBJ1-6, the full variable domain reads EPEVTQTPSHQVTQMGQEVILRCVPISNHLYFYWYRQILGQKVEFLVSFYNNEISEKSEIFDDQFSVERPDGSNFTLKIRSTKLEDSAMYFCASRERRTGPIPSPLHFGNGTRLTVT.

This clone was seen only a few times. The CDR3 loop reads CASSQGTGGTNTGELFF. CDR3 DNA sequence: TGCGCCAGCAGCCAAGGTACAGGGGGAACGAACACCGGGGAGCTGTTTTTT. The chain joins TRBV4-1 to TRBJ2-2; TRBD1 matches at 8 bases. The CDR3 sequence is 17 residues long. V trimming: 1 base; J trimming: 0 bases; junction bases outside the gene matches: 4. Germline V lookup: CDR1 MGHRA, CDR2 YSYEKL.

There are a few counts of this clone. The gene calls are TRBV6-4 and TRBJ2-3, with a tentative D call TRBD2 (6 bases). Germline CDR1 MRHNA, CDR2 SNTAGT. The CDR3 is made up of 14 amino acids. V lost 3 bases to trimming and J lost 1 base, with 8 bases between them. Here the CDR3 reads CASSEGGGTDTQYF. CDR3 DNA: TGTGCCAGCAGTGAGGGGGGAGGCACAGATACGCAGTATTTT.

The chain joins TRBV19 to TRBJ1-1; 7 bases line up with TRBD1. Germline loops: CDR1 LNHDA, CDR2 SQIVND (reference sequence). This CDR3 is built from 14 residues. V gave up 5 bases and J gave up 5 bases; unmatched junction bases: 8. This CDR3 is CASSQGDVRTEAFF. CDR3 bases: TGTGCCAGTAGTCAGGGGGATGTTCGTACTGAAGCTTTCTTT.

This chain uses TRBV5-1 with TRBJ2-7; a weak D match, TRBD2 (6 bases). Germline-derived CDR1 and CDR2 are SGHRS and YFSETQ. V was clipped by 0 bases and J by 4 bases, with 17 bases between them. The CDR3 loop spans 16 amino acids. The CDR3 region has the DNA TGCGCCAGCAGCTTGGGTGATGGGGGAGGCTGGTACGAGCAGTACTTC. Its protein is CASSLGDGGGWYEQYF.

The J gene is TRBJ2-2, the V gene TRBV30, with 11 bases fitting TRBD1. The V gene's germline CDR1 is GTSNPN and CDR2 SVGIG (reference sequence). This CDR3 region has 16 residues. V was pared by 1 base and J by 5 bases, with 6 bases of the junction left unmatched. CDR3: CAWSERDRGNTGELFF. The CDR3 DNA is TGTGCCTGGAGTGAAAGGGACAGGGGGAATACCGGGGAGCTGTTTTTT. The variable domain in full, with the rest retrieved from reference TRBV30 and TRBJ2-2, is SQTIHQWPATLVQPVGSPLSLECTVEGTSNPNLYWYRQAAGRGLQLLFYSVGIGQISSEVPQNLSASRPQDRQFILSSKKLLLSDSGFYLCAWSERDRGNTGELFFGEGSRLTVL.

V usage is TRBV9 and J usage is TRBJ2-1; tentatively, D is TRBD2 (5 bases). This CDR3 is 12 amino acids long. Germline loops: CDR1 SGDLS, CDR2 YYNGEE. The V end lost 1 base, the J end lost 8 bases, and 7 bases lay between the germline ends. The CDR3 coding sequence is TGTGCCAGCAGCGTACGGGGTGATGAGCAGTTCTTC. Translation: CASSVRGDEQFF.

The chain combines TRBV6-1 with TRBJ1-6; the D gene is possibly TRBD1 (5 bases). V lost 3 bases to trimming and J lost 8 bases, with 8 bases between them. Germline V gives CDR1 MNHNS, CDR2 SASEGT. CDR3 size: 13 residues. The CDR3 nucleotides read TGTGCCAGCAGTGACCGGGGGGATTCACCCCTCCACTTT. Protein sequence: CASSDRGDSPLHF.